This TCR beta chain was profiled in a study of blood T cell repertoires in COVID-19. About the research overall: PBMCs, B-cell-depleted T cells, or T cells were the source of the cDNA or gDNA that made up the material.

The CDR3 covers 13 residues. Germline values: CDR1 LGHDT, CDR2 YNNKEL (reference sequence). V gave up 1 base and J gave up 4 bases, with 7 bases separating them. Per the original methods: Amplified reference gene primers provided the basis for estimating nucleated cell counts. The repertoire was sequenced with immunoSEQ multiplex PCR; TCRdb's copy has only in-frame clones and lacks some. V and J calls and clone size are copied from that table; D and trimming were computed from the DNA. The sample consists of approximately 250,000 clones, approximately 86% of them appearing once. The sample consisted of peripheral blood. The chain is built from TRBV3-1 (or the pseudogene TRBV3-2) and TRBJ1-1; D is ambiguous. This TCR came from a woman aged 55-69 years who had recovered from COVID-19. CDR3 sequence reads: CASSQAGVTEAFF. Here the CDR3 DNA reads TGTGCCAGCAGCCAAGCCGGGGTCACTGAAGCTTTCTTT.